The 20 T cell receptor beta chains presented below share a single source sample, sequenced in a study of cytomegalovirus exposure and HLA in healthy donors. Primers: 60 Vbeta forward and 13 Jbeta reverse. The method was immunoSEQ multiplex PCR; TCRdb's version includes in-frame clones alone and lacks a portion of them. The sample holds roughly 140,000 clones, roughly three quarters seen once. Sequencing was performed on PBMCs. These TCRs come from a woman in her forties or fifties in good health and CMV-seronegative.

V usage is TRBV6-5 and J usage is TRBJ1-2; D is perhaps TRBD1 (5 bases). This CDR3 region has 13 residues. V was trimmed by 7 bases and J by 8 bases, leaving 17 bases between them. In germline, CDR1 is MNHEY, CDR2 SVGAGI. The CDR3 sequence is CASKSGLSEGYTF. CDR3 nucleotide sequence: TGTGCCAGCAAGTCAGGGCTCTCGGAAGGCTACACCTTC.

The chain employs TRBV29-1 and TRBJ2-2; D not resolved. V lost 4 bases and J 0 bases, leaving 9 bases between the germline ends. CDR3 length: 14 residues. CDR1 SQVTM and CDR2 ANQGSEA come from the germline V gene. The CDR3 sequence: CSVGASSNTGELFF. The CDR3 nucleotides are TGCAGCGTTGGGGCCAGCTCGAACACCGGGGAGCTGTTTTTT.

The J gene is TRBJ1-5, the V gene TRBV10-3; 8 bases are a match to TRBD1. CDR1 is ENHRY, CDR2 SYGVKD, per germline. The CDR3 totals 17 residues. V lost 0 bases to trimming and J lost 0 bases; unmatched junction nucleotides: 4. CDR3 amino acids: CAISESRDRSSNQPQHF. For the CDR3, the DNA is TGTGCCATCAGTGAGTCGCGGGACAGGTCTAGCAATCAGCCCCAGCATTTT.

The genes are TRBV2 and TRBJ1-6; 10 positions match TRBD1. V was clipped by 5 bases and J by 7 bases; unmatched bases: 11. Looked up from germline, CDR1 is SNHLY and CDR2 is FYNNEI. This CDR3 contains 17 residues. Written as DNA, the CDR3 is TGTGCCAGCAGTCATGAGACAGGGGGCTATGGGAATTCACCCCTCCACTTT. It translates to CASSHETGGYGNSPLHF.

In DNA, the CDR3 is TGTGCCATCAGACCCCCGACGGGTAACTATGGCTACACCTTC. Its translation is CAIRPPTGNYGYTF. The chain links TRBV10-3 to TRBJ1-2; D call uncertain. V gave up 6 bases and J gave up 1 base, with 12 bases separating them. The CDR3 has 14 residues. Germline CDR1 reads ENHRY; CDR2 reads SYGVKD.

The J gene is TRBJ1-5, the V gene TRBV2; 7 nucleotides line up with TRBD1. Germline CDR1 SNHLY, CDR2 FYNNEI. This CDR3 has 15 amino acids. The J segment lost 0 bases and the V segment lost 4 bases, leaving 3 bases of the junction unmatched. As DNA, the CDR3 is TGTGCCAGCAGTGGCGGGACAGTTAGCAATCAGCCCCAGCATTTT. Translation: CASSGGTVSNQPQHF.

V gene TRBV2 combines with J gene TRBJ2-5, with TRBD2 identical over 11 bases. CDR1 and CDR2 from the germline V gene are SNHLY and FYNNEI. The CDR3 has 15 amino acids. Unmatched junction bases numbered 8, after V lost 9 bases and J lost 2 bases. The CDR3 is CASASRLAGQETQYF. CDR3 sequence (DNA): TGTGCCAGTGCCTCTCGACTAGCGGGGCAAGAGACCCAGTACTTC.

The V and J genes are TRBV2 and TRBJ2-7, with a weak D call TRBD1 (6 bases). The germline CDR1 and CDR2 sequences are SNHLY and FYNNEI. This CDR3 has 13 residues. V lost 6 bases and J lost 2, with 11 bases in between. The CDR3 nucleotides are TGTGCCAGCAGAAACAGGGCCCCCTACGAGCAGTACTTC. Amino acid sequence: CASRNRAPYEQYF.

A word on this clone: A read error likely explains this, since a far larger clone differs by one base. V gene TRBV4-2 combines with J gene TRBJ2-1, with TRBD2 matching 11 bases. This CDR3 is built from 17 residues. The ends lost 0 bases at V and 13 bases at J; junction bases unmatched: 14. The germline V gene encodes CDR1 LGHNA and CDR2 YNFKEQ. The CDR3 sequence: CASSQDLETSGDDIQFF. Written as DNA, the CDR3 is TGTGCCAGCAGCCAAGATCTTGAGACTAGCGGGGATGACATTCAGTTCTTC.

The chain uses TRBV2 and TRBJ2-5; 11 bases line up with TRBD2. The DNA matches TRBJ2-7 better at its end, which makes the J call doubtful. This CDR3 spans 15 amino acids. Germline assignment: CDR1 SNHLY and CDR2 FYNNEI. CDR3 nucleotides: TGTGCCAGCAGACTAGCGGGGGCCAGCTCCTACGAGCAGTACTTC. Translated, it gives CASRLAGASSYEQYF.

The V gene is TRBV15, the J gene TRBJ2-2; 9 bases align to TRBD2. The trim removed 3 bases at V and 1 base at J, leaving 6 bases unmatched. CDR1 and CDR2 from the germline V gene are LNHNV and YYDKDF (reference sequence). The CDR3 spans 17 residues. The CDR3 sequence is CATSRDQTSGNTGELFF. In DNA, the CDR3 is TGTGCCACCAGCAGGGATCAGACTAGCGGGAACACCGGGGAGCTGTTTTTT. The whole variable domain, remainder taken from reference TRBV15 and TRBJ2-2, is DAMVIQNPRYQVTQFGKPVTLSCSQTLNHNVMYWYQQKSSQAPKLLFHYYDKDFNNEADTPDNFQSRRPNTSFCFLDIRSPGLGDTAMYLCATSRDQTSGNTGELFFGEGSRLTVL.

The chain combines TRBV5-4 with TRBJ2-3; 13 bases match TRBD2. CDR3 length: 17 amino acids. Looked up from germline, CDR1 is SGHNT and CDR2 is YYREEE (reference sequence). V was pared by 0 bases and J by 2 bases, with 3 bases of the junction left unmatched. CDR3 region: CASSLGGLAGDTDTQYF. CDR3 sequence (DNA): TGTGCCAGCAGCTTGGGAGGACTAGCGGGGGACACAGATACGCAGTATTTT.

The chain uses TRBV2 and TRBJ1-4; 9 nucleotides align to TRBD1. Trimming removed 3 bases from V and 4 bases from J; junction bases left unmatched: 3. The CDR3 runs to 15 residues. The V gene's germline CDR1 is SNHLY and CDR2 FYNNEI. The CDR3 loop reads CASSDGGQGNEKLFF. DNA for the CDR3: TGTGCCAGCAGTGATGGGGGACAGGGTAATGAAAAACTGTTTTTT.

This clone was seen a handful of times. The CDR3 sequence: CASSLGQHTEAFF. CDR3 DNA sequence: TGCGCCAGCAGCTTAGGACAGCACACTGAAGCTTTCTTT. This rearrangement joins TRBV5-1 to TRBJ1-1; D may be TRBD1 (6 bases). Trimming removed 2 bases from V and 3 bases from J, with 8 bases in between. Germline CDR1 and CDR2: SGHRS and YFSETQ. This CDR3 has 13 amino acids.

This chain links TRBV7-9 with TRBJ1-1; D is unclear. Germline V gives CDR1 SEHNR, CDR2 FQNEAQ (reference sequence). The V and J ends lost 1 base and 3 bases respectively, with 12 bases between them. The CDR3 runs 15 residues. In nucleotides, the CDR3 is TGTGCCAGCAGCTTAGGGGCCCTTGGGCACACTGAAGCTTTCTTT. The encoded protein is CASSLGALGHTEAFF. Based on the CDR3 plus reference TRBV7-9 and TRBJ1-1, the full variable domain is DTGVSQNPRHKITKRGQNVTFRCDPISEHNRLYWYRQTLGQGPEFLTYFQNEAQLEKSRLLSDRFSAERPKGSFSTLEIQRTEQGDSAMYLCASSLGALGHTEAFFGQGTRLTVV.

This clone was detected only once. Other DNA sequences from this sample encode an identical CDR3 as well. This CDR3 is CASSLETGSGNTIYF. DNA for the CDR3: TGTGCCAGCAGCTTAGAGACAGGGAGTGGAAACACCATATATTTT. This rearrangement joins TRBV7-2 to TRBJ1-3, with 7 bases identical to TRBD1. Germline CDR1 and CDR2: SGHTA and FQGNSA. The CDR3 has 15 residues. V was pared by 1 base and J by 3 bases, with 3 bases of the junction left unmatched.

This sequence joins TRBV29-1 and TRBJ2-3; 8 bases map to TRBD1. The CDR3 totals 14 residues. Germline trimming cut 7 bases from V and 1 base from J; bases unmatched to any gene: 7. Germline CDR1 is SQVTM and CDR2 is ANQGSEA. The CDR3: CSGRGQGGTDTQYF. CDR3 sequence (DNA): TGCAGCGGTAGAGGACAGGGAGGCACAGATACGCAGTATTTT.

V gene TRBV7-2 combines with J gene TRBJ1-4, with 10 bases matching TRBD1. This CDR3 has 13 residues. The germline gives CDR1 SGHTA, CDR2 FQGNSA. The V and J ends lost 9 bases and 6 bases, in that order; junction bases with no gene match: 4. Here the CDR3 reads CASKTGGDEKLFF. DNA for the CDR3: TGTGCCAGTAAGACAGGGGGCGATGAAAAACTGTTTTTT.

V gene TRBV2 combines with J gene TRBJ2-1; 10 bases match TRBD1. Germline-derived CDR1 and CDR2 are SNHLY and FYNNEI. V lost 4 bases to trimming and J lost 7 bases; unmatched junction nucleotides: 7. This CDR3 has 15 amino acids. The CDR3: CASSGQGAFQNEQFF. DNA of the CDR3: TGTGCCAGCAGTGGACAGGGGGCTTTTCAGAATGAGCAGTTCTTC.

V and J are TRBV21-1 and TRBJ1-5; TRBD1 is the table's D call and was not checked against the DNA. TRBV21-1 is a documented pseudogene. The CDR3 totals 16 residues. The CDR3 nucleotides read TGTGCCAGCAGCTCCCTGGACAGGGGCAGCAATCAGCCCCAGCATTTT. Residues: CASSSLDRGSNQPQHF.